The clone carrying this TCR beta chain was picked up a small number of times. What it binds is not known. This entry is derived from a study of T cells in Graves' hyperthyroidism and ophthalmopathy. RNA transcripts gave rise to amplified TCR beta CDR3 regions. Using the HTBI primer set, a first-round RT-PCR was run on the TCR CDR3. TCRdb fed the multiplex PCR reads into MiXCR, producing one record per CDR3 protein. The sample records about 360,000 distinct CDR3 sequences, about 13% being singletons. This CDR3 is 17 amino acids long. Trimming took 6 bases from V and 5 from J; bases not matched to a gene: 16. Germline V gives CDR1 DFQATT, CDR2 SNEGSKA (reference sequence). Study-level points and caveats: Most thyroid clonotypes expanded above 0.001 were also detected in blood. The model forecast ophthalmopathy, anticipating it by a median roughly 6 months before onset.

Calling Graves' hyperthyroidism stable meant ophthalmopathy did not progress within 18 months. The chain links TRBV20-1 to TRBJ2-7; 13 bases are shared with TRBD2. The sequencing input was blood. This clonotype was obtained from a woman aged 18-29 years with Graves' hyperthyroidism. CDR3 nucleotide sequence: TGCAGTGCCACCGGGACTAGCGGGATAAACCCCCTCCACGAGCAGTACTTC. Residues: CSATGTSGINPLHEQYF.